Listed below are T cell receptor beta chains from one sample, sequenced in a study of early T cells in non-severe SARS-CoV-2 infection. TCRdb reprocessed the 5' RACE reads with MiXCR, giving one entry per CDR3 protein. The table includes about 50,000 distinct CDR3 sequences, 6% to 8% detected once. Sequencing used whole blood, obtained at baseline. These receptors were taken from an adult who was a healthcare worker with PCR-confirmed SARS-CoV-2 infection or an uninfected control (not recorded which). The CDR3 runs from the conserved cysteine through the conserved F or W. Fields, in order: J gene, D gene, V gene, clone size, CDR3 protein, CDR3 DNA. The D gene is left open where the match is weak. Size tells how often a clone was seen (once, few, many) or the class of an expanded clone, and some rows leave it out.

TRBJ1-5 TRBD1 TRBV5-6 few CASSMGQGITQPQHF TGTGCCAGCAGCATGGGACAGGGGATTACGCAGCCCCAGCATTTT
TRBJ2-3 TRBD2 TRBV10-3 few CAISSSLAVTDTQYF TGTGCCATCAGTTCCTCGCTAGCGGTCACAGATACGCAGTATTTT
TRBJ2-1 TRBD2 TRBV4-2 many CASSQAGTSHYNEQFF TGTGCCAGCAGCCAAGCCGGGACTAGCCACTACAATGAGCAGTTCTTC
TRBJ2-1 TRBD2 TRBV6-5 many CASSYSGRRYEQFF TGTGCCAGCAGTTACAGCGGGAGGAGGTATGAGCAGTTCTTC
TRBJ1-1 - TRBV9 many CASSVTPQGFSEAFF TGTGCCAGCAGCGTAACCCCACAGGGTTTCAGTGAAGCTTTCTTT
TRBJ2-3 - TRBV7-9 few CASSLQGDTQYF TGTGCCAGCAGCTTACAGGGGGATACGCAGTATTTT
TRBJ1-6 - TRBV27 - CASSLGLRIVSPLHF TGTGCCAGCAGTTTAGGGCTCCGCATCGTATCACCCCTCCACTTT
TRBJ1-6 - TRBV6-1 few CASSEPGYNSPLHF TGTGCCAGCAGTGAACCCGGGTATAATTCACCCCTCCACTTT
TRBJ1-1 - TRBV3-1 many CASSQDSPSAEAFF TGTGCCAGCAGCCAGGACTCCCCCAGCGCTGAAGCTTTCTTT
TRBJ2-7 TRBD2 TRBV10-2 - CASRVSGSHYEQYF TGCGCCAGCAGAGTTAGCGGGAGTCACTACGAGCAGTACTTC
TRBJ2-7 - TRBV27 many CASRLATPNYEQYF TGTGCCAGCCGACTCGCGACCCCAAACTACGAGCAGTACTTC
TRBJ1-3 TRBD1 TRBV29-1 many CSVDPTGTGTGNTIYF TGCAGCGTTGACCCTACCGGGACAGGGACTGGAAACACCATATATTTT
TRBJ1-5 - TRBV7-9 - CASSLTLTQPQHF TGTGCCAGCAGCTTGACCCTCACTCAGCCCCAGCATTTT
TRBJ2-1 - TRBV11-3 few CASSLGGLSSYNEQFF TGTGCCAGCAGCTTAGGGGGCCTAAGCTCCTACAATGAGCAGTTCTTC
TRBJ2-5 TRBD2 TRBV20-1 - CSARDPSGKETQYF TGCAGTGCTAGAGATCCTAGCGGTAAAGAGACCCAGTACTTC
TRBJ2-2 TRBD1 TRBV11-1 few CASRDQQGAFTGELFF TGTGCCAGCAGGGATCAACAGGGGGCTTTTACCGGGGAGCTGTTTTTT
TRBJ2-7 TRBD2 TRBV11-2 - CASSLDRGTSGRPAAYEQYF TGTGCCAGCAGCTTAGATCGGGGGACTAGCGGGAGGCCCGCGGCCTACGAGCAGTACTTC
TRBJ2-3 - TRBV6-6 few CASKDGTDTQYF TGTGCCAGCAAAGATGGCACAGATACGCAGTATTTT
TRBJ1-2 - TRBV28 - CVIRDQPGYTF TGTGTCATCCGGGACCAACCCGGCTACACCTTC
TRBJ2-3 - TRBV7-9 many CASSPSGAFTDTQYF TGTGCCAGCAGCCCGTCAGGGGCCTTCACAGATACGCAGTATTTT
TRBJ2-7 TRBD2 TRBV10-3 few CAISETGEGEQYF TGTGCCATCAGTGAGACGGGGGAGGGCGAGCAGTACTTC
TRBJ2-7 - TRBV3-1 many CASSQDGLRYEQYF TGTGCCAGCAGCCAAGACGGACTGCGTTACGAGCAGTACTTC
TRBJ2-2 - TRBV5-1 few CASSLNQGAAGELFF TGCGCCAGCAGCTTGAATCAAGGGGCCGCCGGGGAGCTGTTTTTT
TRBJ1-2 TRBD1 TRBV7-9 many CASSQTGGTVYGYTF TGTGCCAGCAGTCAAACAGGGGGTACCGTCTATGGCTACACCTTC
TRBJ2-3 TRBD2 TRBV28 many CASSLGLAGGTDTQYF TGTGCCAGCAGTTTAGGGCTAGCGGGGGGCACAGATACGCAGTATTTT
TRBJ2-3 - TRBV4-3 many CASSQEAATDTQYF TGCGCCAGCAGCCAAGAGGCAGCGACAGATACGCAGTATTTT
TRBJ2-7 TRBD1 TRBV5-1 - CASSPRPGQVVEQYF TGCGCCAGCAGCCCCCGACCCGGACAGGTCGTCGAGCAGTACTTC
TRBJ1-1 TRBD1 TRBV19 - CAANHGQGDTEASF TGTGCCGCCAACCACGGACAGGGGGACACTGAAGCTTCCTTT
TRBJ2-3 TRBD2 TRBV7-3 few CASSRTSGGITDTQYF TGTGCCAGCAGTCGGACTAGCGGGGGGATCACAGATACGCAGTATTTT
TRBJ2-2 TRBD2 TRBV7-8 - CASSSGLGQTGELFF TGTGCCAGCAGCTCAGGACTAGGTCAAACCGGGGAGCTGTTTTTT
TRBJ2-6 - TRBV18 few CASSPYPSSGANVLTF TGTGCCAGCTCACCATATCCGTCTTCGGGGGCCAACGTCCTGACTTTC
TRBJ2-7 - TRBV6-6 many CASSYQGYYEQYF TGTGCCAGCAGTTACCAGGGTTACTACGAGCAGTACTTC
TRBJ2-6 TRBD1 TRBV6-2/TRBV6-3 - CASSPRQGTLSGANVLTF TGTGCCAGCAGTCCTCGACAGGGGACACTCTCTGGGGCCAACGTCCTGACTTTC
TRBJ2-3 TRBD1 TRBV20-1 - CSASTRGQTDTQYF TGCAGTGCTAGTACCAGGGGGCAGACAGATACGCAGTATTTT
TRBJ2-7 - TRBV7-2 many CASSLYGRPQYF TGTGCCAGCAGCTTATATGGACGTCCGCAGTACTTC
TRBJ2-3 - TRBV11-2 - CASSPSVRHTDTQYF TGTGCCAGCAGCCCGTCGGTTCGACACACAGATACGCAGTATTTT
TRBJ2-3 - TRBV3-1 many CASSQVFTQYF TGTGCCAGCAGCCAAGTTTTTACGCAGTATTTT
TRBJ2-3 TRBD2 TRBV20-1 - CSGHRSGSSDTQYF TGCAGTGGCCATAGGAGCGGGAGCTCAGATACGCAGTATTTT
TRBJ2-7 TRBD1 TRBV5-1 - CASSIDRELYEQYF TGCGCCAGCAGCATTGACAGGGAACTATACGAGCAGTACTTC
TRBJ2-6 TRBD1 TRBV10-3 - CAISPQQGTSGSGANVLTF TGTGCCATCAGCCCACAACAGGGGACGTCGGGTTCTGGGGCCAACGTCCTGACTTTC
TRBJ2-2 - TRBV2 many CASLARGWTGELFF TGTGCCAGCCTCGCCAGGGGATGGACCGGGGAGCTGTTTTTT
TRBJ2-7 TRBD2 TRBV7-8 many CASKSSGTSYEQYF TGTGCCAGCAAATCTAGCGGGACGTCCTACGAGCAGTACTTC
TRBJ2-1 - TRBV28 many CASSLTQLTSLEQFF TGTGCCAGCAGTTTAACCCAACTCACTAGCTTAGAGCAGTTCTTC
TRBJ2-3 TRBD2 TRBV24-1 - CATSDFRLAGDTQYF TGTGCCACCAGTGATTTTAGGCTAGCGGGGGATACGCAGTATTTT